This section outlines one T cell receptor (beta chain) sequence together with its context. The sample is drawn from a study of blood T cell repertoires in COVID-19. The method was immunoSEQ multiplex PCR; TCRdb's version includes in-frame clones alone and lacks a portion of them. Among approximately 200,000 clones, about 91% were seen once, and the ten largest hold roughly 4.2%. The clonotype originates from a woman under 40 with acute or convalescent COVID-19. Sequenced sample: peripheral blood.

The CDR3 sequence is CAIKALEQETQYF. The DNA of the CDR3 is TGTGCCATCAAGGCCCTAGAGCAAGAGACCCAGTACTTC. This chain uses TRBV10-3 with TRBJ2-5, with no clear D. CDR1 ENHRY and CDR2 SYGVKD come from the germline V gene. There are 13 residues in the CDR3. V lost 7 bases, J lost 2 bases, and 11 bases lay in between.